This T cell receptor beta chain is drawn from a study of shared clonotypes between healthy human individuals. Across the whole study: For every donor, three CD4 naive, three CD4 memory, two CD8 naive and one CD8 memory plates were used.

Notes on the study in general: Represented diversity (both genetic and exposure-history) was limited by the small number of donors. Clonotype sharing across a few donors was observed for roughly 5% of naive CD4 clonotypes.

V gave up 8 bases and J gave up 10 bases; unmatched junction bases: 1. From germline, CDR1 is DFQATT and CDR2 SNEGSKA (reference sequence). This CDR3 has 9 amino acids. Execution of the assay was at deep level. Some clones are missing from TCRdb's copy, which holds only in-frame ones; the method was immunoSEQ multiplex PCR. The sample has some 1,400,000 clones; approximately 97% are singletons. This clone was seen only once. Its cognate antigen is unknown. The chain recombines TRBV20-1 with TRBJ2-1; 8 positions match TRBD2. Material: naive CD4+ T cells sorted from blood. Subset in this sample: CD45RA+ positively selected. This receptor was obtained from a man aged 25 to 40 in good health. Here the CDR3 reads CSLAGEQFF. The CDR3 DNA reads TGCAGTTTAGCGGGGGAGCAGTTCTTC.